This TCR beta chain derives from a study of blood T cells in healthy people across ages. Together with a sample-barcoded 5' primer, a J-beta primer mix was included in a second PCR lasting 7 to 11 cycles. TCRdb used MiXCR to reprocess the 5' RACE reads, holding one entry per CDR3 protein. The sample holds about 680,000 distinct CDR3 sequences; about half are singletons and the top ten take roughly a third. Study-wide findings and caveats: Higher diversity and more naive CD4+ cells were features of long-lived donors, compared to aged donors.

Note on this clonotype: Its matching antigen is unknown.

This CDR3 has 12 residues. Germline CDR1 SQVTM, CDR2 ANQGSEA. Between the trimmed V and J ends, which lost 6 bases and 2 bases, there was a span of 11 bases. The source is a woman aged 55-69 years in good health. Material for sequencing was blood. The V gene is TRBV29-1, the J gene TRBJ2-7; tentatively, D is TRBD1 (5 bases). The CDR3 nucleotides are TGCAGCGTCCGACAGCCACCCTACGAGCAGTACTTC. Translation: CSVRQPPYEQYF.